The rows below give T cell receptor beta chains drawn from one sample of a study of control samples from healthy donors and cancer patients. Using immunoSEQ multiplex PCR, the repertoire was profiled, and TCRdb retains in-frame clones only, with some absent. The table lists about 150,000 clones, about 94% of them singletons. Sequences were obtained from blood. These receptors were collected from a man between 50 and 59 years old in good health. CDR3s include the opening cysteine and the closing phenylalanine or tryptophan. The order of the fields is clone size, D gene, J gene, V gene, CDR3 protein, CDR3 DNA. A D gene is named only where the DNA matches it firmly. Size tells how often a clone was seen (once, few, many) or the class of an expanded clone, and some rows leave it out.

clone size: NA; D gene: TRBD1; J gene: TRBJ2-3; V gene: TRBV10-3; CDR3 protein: CAISGQGAAGTQYF; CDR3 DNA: TGTGCCATCAGTGGACAGGGGGCGGCGGGTACGCAGTATTTT
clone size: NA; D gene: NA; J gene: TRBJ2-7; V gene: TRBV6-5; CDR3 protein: CASRSYTNEQYF; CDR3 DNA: TGTGCCAGCAGATCTTATACTAACGAGCAGTACTTC
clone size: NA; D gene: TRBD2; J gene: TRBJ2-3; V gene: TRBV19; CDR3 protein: CASSTSRGVAGRDTQYF; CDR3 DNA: TGTGCCAGTAGTACCTCCCGGGGGGTAGCGGGAAGAGATACGCAGTATTTT
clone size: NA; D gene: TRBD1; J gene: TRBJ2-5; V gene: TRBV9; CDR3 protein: CASSSRDRVETQYF; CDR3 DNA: TGTGCCAGCAGCTCCCGGGACAGGGTCGAGACCCAGTACTTC
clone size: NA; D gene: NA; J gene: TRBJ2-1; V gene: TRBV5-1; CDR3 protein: CASSFSPGGPGNEQFF; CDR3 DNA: TGCGCCAGCAGCTTCTCACCCGGCGGGCCGGGGAATGAGCAGTTCTTC
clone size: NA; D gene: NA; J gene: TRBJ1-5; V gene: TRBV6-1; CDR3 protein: CASSEYQPQHF; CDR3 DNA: TGTGCCAGCAGTGAATATCAGCCCCAGCATTTT
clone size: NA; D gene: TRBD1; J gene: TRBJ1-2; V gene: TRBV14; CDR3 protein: CASSQTPGQGANYGYTF; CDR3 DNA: TGTGCCAGCAGCCAAACCCCGGGACAGGGAGCTAACTATGGCTACACCTTC
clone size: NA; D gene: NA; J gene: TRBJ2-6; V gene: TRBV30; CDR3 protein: CAYSGASSGANVLTF; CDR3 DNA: TGTGCCTACTCGGGAGCCAGCTCTGGGGCCAACGTCCTGACTTTC
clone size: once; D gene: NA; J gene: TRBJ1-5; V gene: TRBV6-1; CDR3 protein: CASSERADSNQPQHF; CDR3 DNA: TGTGCCAGCAGTGAAAGGGCGGATAGCAATCAGCCCCAGCATTTT
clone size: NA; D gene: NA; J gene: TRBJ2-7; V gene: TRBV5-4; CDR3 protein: CASSLAGSYEQYF; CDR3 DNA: TGTGCCAGCAGCTTAGCTGGGTCCTACGAGCAGTACTTC
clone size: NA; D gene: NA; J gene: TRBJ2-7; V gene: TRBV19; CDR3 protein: CASSRWGRNEQYF; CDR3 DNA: TGTGCCAGTAGTCGGTGGGGCCGCAACGAGCAGTACTTC
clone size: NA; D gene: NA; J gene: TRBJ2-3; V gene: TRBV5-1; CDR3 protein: CASSLEPASTDTQYF; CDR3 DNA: TGCGCCAGCAGCTTGGAACCGGCTAGCACAGATACGCAGTATTTT
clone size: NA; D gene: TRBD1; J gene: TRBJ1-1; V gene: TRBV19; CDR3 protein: CASRRQGPTEAFF; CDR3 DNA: TGTGCCAGTAGGCGACAGGGGCCCACTGAAGCTTTCTTT
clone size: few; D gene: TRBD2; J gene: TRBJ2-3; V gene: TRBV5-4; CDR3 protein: CASSTGLAGADTQYF; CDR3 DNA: TGTGCCAGCAGCACCGGACTAGCGGGAGCAGATACGCAGTATTTT
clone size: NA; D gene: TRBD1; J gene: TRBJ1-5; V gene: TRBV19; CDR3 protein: CASSTRQGRAGNQPQHF; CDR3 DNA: TGTGCCAGTAGTACCCGACAGGGAAGAGCTGGCAATCAGCCCCAGCATTTT
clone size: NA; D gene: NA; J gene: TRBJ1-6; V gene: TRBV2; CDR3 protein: CASSELAFGSPLHF; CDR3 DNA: TGTGCCAGCAGTGAATTGGCGTTCGGTTCACCCCTCCACTTT
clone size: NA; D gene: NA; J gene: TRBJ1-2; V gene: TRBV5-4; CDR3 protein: CASSLEGPPYGYTF; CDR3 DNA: TGTGCCAGCAGCTTGGAGGGGCCTCCCTATGGCTACACCTTC
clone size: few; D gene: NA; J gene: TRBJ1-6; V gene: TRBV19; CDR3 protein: CATSTLYNSPLHF; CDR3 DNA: TGTGCCACCTCGACTCTCTATAATTCACCCCTCCACTTT
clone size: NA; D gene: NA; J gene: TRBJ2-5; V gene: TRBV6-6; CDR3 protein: CASSHPAEQETQYF; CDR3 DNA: TGTGCCAGCAGTCACCCAGCGGAACAAGAGACCCAGTACTTC
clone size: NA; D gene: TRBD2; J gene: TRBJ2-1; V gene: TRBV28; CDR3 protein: CASSPTSGSHNEQFF; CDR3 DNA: TGTGCCAGCAGTCCGACTAGCGGGAGCCACAATGAGCAGTTCTTC
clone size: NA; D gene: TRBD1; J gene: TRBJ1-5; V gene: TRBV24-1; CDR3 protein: CATSDPGQGGKQPQHF; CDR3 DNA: TGTGCCACCAGTGATCCGGGACAGGGTGGTAAGCAGCCCCAGCATTTT
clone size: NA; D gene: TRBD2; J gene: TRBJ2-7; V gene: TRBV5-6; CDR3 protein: CASSLAPGTSGSYEQYF; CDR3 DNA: TGTGCCAGCAGCTTGGCCCCGGGGACTAGCGGGAGCTACGAGCAGTACTTC
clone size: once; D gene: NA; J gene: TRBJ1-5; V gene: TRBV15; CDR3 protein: CATSPSGRTFNQPQHF; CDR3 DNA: TGTGCCACCAGCCCCTCTGGCAGGACGTTCAATCAGCCCCAGCATTTT